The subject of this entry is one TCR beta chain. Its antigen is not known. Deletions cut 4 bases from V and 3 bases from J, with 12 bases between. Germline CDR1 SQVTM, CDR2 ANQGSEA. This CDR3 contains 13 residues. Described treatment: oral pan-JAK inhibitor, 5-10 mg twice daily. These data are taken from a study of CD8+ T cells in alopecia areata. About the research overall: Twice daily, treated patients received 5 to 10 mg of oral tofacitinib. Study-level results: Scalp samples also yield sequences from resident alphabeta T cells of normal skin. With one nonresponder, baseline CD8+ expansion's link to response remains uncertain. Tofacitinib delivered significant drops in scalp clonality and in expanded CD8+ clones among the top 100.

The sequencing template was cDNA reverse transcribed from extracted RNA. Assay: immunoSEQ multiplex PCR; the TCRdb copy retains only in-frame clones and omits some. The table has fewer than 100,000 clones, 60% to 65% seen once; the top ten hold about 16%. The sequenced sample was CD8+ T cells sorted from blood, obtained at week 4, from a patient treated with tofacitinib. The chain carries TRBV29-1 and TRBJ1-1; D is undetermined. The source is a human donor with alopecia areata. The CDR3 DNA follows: TGCAGCGTTGTTCCGGGAGACTACACTGAAGCTTTCTTT. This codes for CSVVPGDYTEAFF.